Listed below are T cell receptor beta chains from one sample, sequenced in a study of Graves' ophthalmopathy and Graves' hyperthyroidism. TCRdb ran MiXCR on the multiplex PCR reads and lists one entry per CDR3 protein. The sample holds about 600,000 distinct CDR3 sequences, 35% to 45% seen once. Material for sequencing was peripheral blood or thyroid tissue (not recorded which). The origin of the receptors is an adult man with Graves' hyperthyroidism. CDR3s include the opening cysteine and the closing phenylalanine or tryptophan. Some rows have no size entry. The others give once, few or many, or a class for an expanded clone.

CDR3 protein: CASSQPPDRGPEAFF; clone size: few; V gene: TRBV3-1
CDR3 protein: CAIRNRDVSDGYTF; clone size: many; V gene: TRBV10-3
CDR3 protein: CTSSQVAVNSPLHF; clone size: NA; V gene: TRBV7-9
CDR3 protein: CAISESIGQGKYF; clone size: NA; V gene: TRBV10-3
CDR3 protein: CASSQRSAEAFF; clone size: many; V gene: TRBV28
CDR3 protein: CATPGPAWGIGYTF; clone size: many; V gene: TRBV11-2
CDR3 protein: CASRLAGAEQYF; clone size: many; V gene: TRBV6-5
CDR3 protein: CSVDPHGYTF; clone size: few; V gene: TRBV29-1
CDR3 protein: CSARQGGDGFF; clone size: NA; V gene: TRBV20-1
CDR3 protein: CASSYRQGVAYEQYF; clone size: NA; V gene: TRBV5-1
CDR3 protein: CASTNRADEAFF; clone size: many; V gene: TRBV7-8
CDR3 protein: CASSEGDRSDGREHF; clone size: NA; V gene: TRBV10-1
CDR3 protein: CASSAGQGMNTEAFF; clone size: many; V gene: TRBV7-6
CDR3 protein: CASSLDGGTAYEQYF; clone size: few; V gene: TRBV28
CDR3 protein: CSGSGGALVETQYF; clone size: many; V gene: TRBV20-1
CDR3 protein: CASSNRPGGEAFF; clone size: many; V gene: TRBV7-3
CDR3 protein: CAISESGPEYF; clone size: NA; V gene: TRBV10-3
CDR3 protein: CASSLRGMTIYF; clone size: NA; V gene: TRBV12-3/TRBV12-4
CDR3 protein: CASSLSVSSYGCTF; clone size: NA; V gene: TRBV5-1
CDR3 protein: CASSETEYYGYTF; clone size: many; V gene: TRBV6-1
CDR3 protein: CASSSGLTVNF; clone size: NA; V gene: TRBV7-2
CDR3 protein: CASSGRAGASSYGYTF; clone size: many; V gene: TRBV2
CDR3 protein: CASSLGIQGYEQYF; clone size: many; V gene: TRBV7-2
CDR3 protein: CASSWDGRTEAFF; clone size: few; V gene: TRBV5-1
CDR3 protein: CASSLGGRNEQYF; clone size: NA; V gene: TRBV5-1
CDR3 protein: CASSLRGGSGLANYEQYF; clone size: many; V gene: TRBV2
CDR3 protein: CASSNGRSYGYTF; clone size: many; V gene: TRBV27
CDR3 protein: CASSLDRGAYSNQPQHF; clone size: NA; V gene: TRBV12-3/TRBV12-4
CDR3 protein: CAISEPSRSYGYTF; clone size: NA; V gene: TRBV10-3
CDR3 protein: CASSLEVVGETQYF; clone size: NA; V gene: TRBV5-4
CDR3 protein: CASSPSRTGSYGYTF; clone size: many; V gene: TRBV6-5
CDR3 protein: CRRYQETQYF; clone size: NA; V gene: TRBV29-1
CDR3 protein: CASSLVPASSSYEQYF; clone size: many; V gene: TRBV5-1
CDR3 protein: CASSHDRRGTEAFF; clone size: many; V gene: TRBV6-1
CDR3 protein: CASSLKTGGNSPLHF; clone size: once; V gene: TRBV7-3
CDR3 protein: CSAIGLAGVEEQYF; clone size: many; V gene: TRBV20-1
CDR3 protein: CASSDLPGVGEAFF; clone size: many; V gene: TRBV25-1
CDR3 protein: CSVELLGASGSNYNEQFF; clone size: many; V gene: TRBV29-1
CDR3 protein: CASSYSRATWGETNEKLFF; clone size: NA; V gene: TRBV2
CDR3 protein: CASSISRGAASYEQYF; clone size: many; V gene: TRBV12-3/TRBV12-4
CDR3 protein: CASSLFLARQETQYF; clone size: NA; V gene: TRBV28
CDR3 protein: CASSLALPRGTSGRASEQYF; clone size: many; V gene: TRBV7-6
CDR3 protein: CSVNPGTGYHSNYGYTF; clone size: NA; V gene: TRBV29-1
CDR3 protein: CSLAVNSPLHF; clone size: NA; V gene: TRBV29-1
CDR3 protein: CASSLLAGEEEQYF; clone size: NA; V gene: TRBV7-4
CDR3 protein: CASSEGGAPGELFF; clone size: many; V gene: TRBV2
CDR3 protein: CASSVEPGNTEAFF; clone size: many; V gene: TRBV9
CDR3 protein: CASSTSGYNQPQHF; clone size: NA; V gene: TRBV7-3
CDR3 protein: CASQLSGTGNSPLHF; clone size: many; V gene: TRBV5-1
CDR3 protein: CASSQDPLAGVIETQYF; clone size: NA; V gene: TRBV4-1
CDR3 protein: CATSDPLWDTGELFF; clone size: NA; V gene: TRBV24-1
CDR3 protein: CASSITEAGGLFF; clone size: NA; V gene: TRBV7-9
CDR3 protein: CASRRSGGPYEQYF; clone size: many; V gene: TRBV5-1
CDR3 protein: CASSIWQGLGGVTEAFF; clone size: NA; V gene: TRBV19